The source of this TCR beta chain is a study of T cell responses to AZD1222 COVID-19 vaccine listed by TCRdb under 2021. Background on the whole study: TCR sequencing covered over 230 trial participants: 207 given two doses of AZD1222 and about 26 given two doses of MenACWY control vaccine. Trial participants were enrolled into age subgroups of 18-55, 56-69 and 70-plus years, which contained approximately 150, 30 and 60 TCR-sequenced participants, respectively.

Paper-wide results and their limitations: Nearly half of unique spike-specific TCRs reportedly recognized epitopes outside regions mutated in the B.1.351 and B.1.1.7 variants. Participants were mostly white British, with more females than males. The authors suggested clonal diversity may have been underestimated. Conclusions about previously exposed vaccinees are limited, since just five or six AZD1222 recipients were seropositive for SARS-CoV-2 at baseline. Because no day 14 peak-response samples were available, repertoires were characterized only after the peak T cell response. CD4 TCRs associated with the vaccine covered the entire spike protein, and the dominant responses were in regions 160-218 and 743-854. In the small 56-69-year group, the increase in depth fell short of significance, most likely because of low power. A significant rise in spike-specific TCR breadth and depth was observed after two AZD1222 doses relative to day 0 and relative to MenACWY recipients.

In the case of this clone: The antigen it binds to is not known. No per-base quality is available; no much larger clone lies one base away.

The CDR3 regions of human TCRbeta chains were analyzed by immunosequencing. The source study handled its data this way. Repertoire TCRs were matched against a reference library of SARS-CoV-2-specific TCRs generated with the MIRA antigen-specificity platform. Breadth was defined as the fraction of unique TCRs that were SARS-CoV-2-associated. Depth was defined as the fraction of total T cells that were SARS-CoV-2-associated. Using the MIRA data, each spike-specific TCR was mapped to the spike region that the TCR reacts to and placed in a CD4 or CD8 class. Log10-transformed breadth and depth values were compared by one-way ANOVA with Sidak's multiple comparisons tests. TCRdb carries this immuneACCESS record with in-frame sequences only. Its versions omit some clonotypes, under half of them owing to an unresolved V gene in the studies checked, with the rest unexplained. V and J calls and clone size are those listed in that table; D and trimming were worked out from the DNA. This sample holds 79,000 or so clones; roughly 90% were observed only once. Approximately 5.3% of the sample is held by the ten biggest clonotypes.

The CDR3 covers 16 residues, taking in both the cysteine and the phenylalanine. Only CDR3 DNA remains: 48 bases, in frame from the first base. Relative to germline, V is 5 bases shorter and J is 0 bases shorter, with 16 bases between their ends. The CDR1 and CDR2 encoded by the germline V gene (reference sequence) are SEHNR and FQNEAQ. The time point tag for this specimen amounts to: about 28 days (+/-7) after the second vaccine dose. AZD1222 recipients given second doses at about 4 weeks or at about 12 weeks were pooled, since spike-specific TCR depth and breadth were not found to differ between the two schedules. The vaccinee samples were drawn from two UK trials, COV001 and COV002, one of which was a single-blind randomized controlled phase 2/3 trial testing AZD1222 (ChAdOx1 nCoV-19) in healthy adults. For TCRbeta chain sequencing, PBMC samples were collected from trial participants at day 0 and at day 28 after the second dose.

The chain is made from TRBV7-9 and TRBJ1-2, with no reliable assignment of the D segment. The source material was peripheral blood, sampled 28 days after the second AZD1222 dose. The sequence was obtained from an adult who received the AZD1222 COVID-19 vaccine. The CDR3 has the sequence CASSTIGQLANYGYTF. The bases read TGTGCCAGCAGCACCATTGGTCAGTTAGCTAACTATGGCTACACCTTC.